Reported below is one TCR beta chain. This clonotype has more than one count but fewer than ten. Its antigen target is currently unknown. One base away there is no much larger clone; base qualities are not given. This record belongs to a study of T cells after yellow fever vaccination (dated by TCRdb to the late 2010s). At the level of the whole study: The SMART-Seq v4 Ultra Low Input RNA kit was used to prepare libraries from fractions with low cell numbers. Two healthy male donors, one aged 18 to 30 and one aged 30 to 40 years, were included in the cohort. To track T-cell clones before and after primary and booster YFV17D yellow fever vaccination, bulk TCR alpha and beta repertoires were sequenced longitudinally. Blood was collected at multiple timepoints before and after primary and secondary immunization, and bulk PBMC replicates and cell subsets were isolated.

In the paper's terms, the treatment or condition label means: live attenuated yellow fever vaccine strain. PBMCs were isolated from peripheral blood using a standard Ficoll-Paque protocol. Dynabeads CD4 and CD8 positive selection kits were used to isolate CD4 and CD8 T-cell fractions. TriZol was used to extract RNA from bulk PBMCs, CD4 and CD8 fractions, and dextramer-positive and dextramer-negative fractions. TCRdb lists the instrument as Illumina NovaSeq 6000. Synthesis of TCR cDNA relied on 5'RACE template switching, a step that introduced a universal primer site along with unique molecular identifiers. Priming of cDNA synthesis was performed from both the TCR alpha and TCR beta constant segments. Two PCR steps were used to amplify libraries, with sample barcodes and sequencing adapters being added in the second step. Sequencing of libraries was done on Illumina HiSeq 2500 (2x100 bp) or NovaSeq (2x150 bp). In the original analysis: Demultiplexing of reads and collapsing into UMI consensus sequences were performed with MIGEC, and V(D)J alignment was carried out with MiXCR. Clonotypes responding to the vaccine were identified with edgeR on replicate PBMC samples, with the criteria of FDR below 0.01 and a log2 fold change above 5 up to day 15. CD4 or CD8 identity was assigned to each bulk clonotype according to whether the clonotype was present at higher abundance in the sequenced CD4 repertoire or the sequenced CD8 repertoire. The raw public reads went through TCRdb reprocessing: fastp at Q25, MiXCR clone calling, in-frame beta chains kept. Identical CDR3 proteins give one entry, which carries the most common genes and DNA. The V and J calls reflect TCRdb's pipeline rather than the authors' work. This sample holds 150,000 to 200,000 distinct CDR3 sequences; 9.3% were observed only once. Of the sample, around 40% is held by the ten largest clones.

CDR1 MNHEY and CDR2 SVGEGT are derived from the germline V gene. The V end loses 0 bases and the J end loses 4 bases, and a stretch of 15 bases separates them. Spanning cysteine to phenylalanine, the CDR3 consists of 16 amino acids. Left in the record is the CDR3 DNA by itself, 48 bases read in frame from the first base. Overall study outcomes, separate from this receptor: Computational filtering was required because FACS-sorted repertoires could contain abundant contaminating clonotypes from the bulk population. Compared with the primary T-cell response, the secondary T-cell response was weaker but faster, peaking on day 5 rather than day 15. A small fraction of clonotypes appeared in both the CD4 and CD8 compartments, likely as a result of convergent recombination. After the booster, most clones that had expanded after primary vaccination were detected again (around 96% of CD4 and around nine tenths of CD8), suggesting broad maintenance of memory. Because only two donors were included in the study, the extent to which the findings can be generalized is limited.

The V and J genes are TRBV6-2 or TRBV6-3 and TRBJ1-1; possibly the D gene is TRBD1, per 5 matching bases. The sequence derives from a man aged 18 to 35 who received the YFV17D yellow fever vaccine. Sequenced here: CD8+ T cells sorted from PBMCs, sampled 45 days after the yellow fever booster vaccination. At the DNA level, the sequence is TGTGCCAGCAGTTACTCGATTCCGGTAGGGACCACTGAAGCTTTCTTT. The translation is CASSYSIPVGTTEAFF.